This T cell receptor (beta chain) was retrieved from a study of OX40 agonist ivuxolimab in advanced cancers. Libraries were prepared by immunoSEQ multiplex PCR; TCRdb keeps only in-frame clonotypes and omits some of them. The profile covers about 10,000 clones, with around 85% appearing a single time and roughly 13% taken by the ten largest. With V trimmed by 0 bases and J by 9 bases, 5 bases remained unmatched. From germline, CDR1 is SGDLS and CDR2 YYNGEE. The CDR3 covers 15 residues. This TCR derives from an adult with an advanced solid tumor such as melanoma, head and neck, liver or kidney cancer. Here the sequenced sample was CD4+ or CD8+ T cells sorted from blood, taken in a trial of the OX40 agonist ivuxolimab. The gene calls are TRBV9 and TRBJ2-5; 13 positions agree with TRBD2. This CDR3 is CASSVETSGGGAQYF. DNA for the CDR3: TGTGCCAGCAGCGTAGAAACTAGCGGGGGGGGAGCCCAGTACTTC. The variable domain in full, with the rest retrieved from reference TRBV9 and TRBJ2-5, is DSGVTQTPKHLITATGQRVTLRCSPRSGDLSVYWYQQSLDQGLQFLIQYYNGEERAKGNILERFSAQQFPDLHSELNLSSLELGDSALYFCASSVETSGGGAQYFGPGTRLLVL.